Each of the 31 T cell receptor beta chains below was sequenced from the same sample in a study of cytomegalovirus exposure and HLA in healthy donors (dated by TCRdb to about 2017). The library relied on the immunoSEQ multiplex PCR assay. Here the immuneACCESS table is served through TCRdb, limited to in-frame sequences with V and J called. Missing clones are a known gap in these copies; in checked studies unresolved V genes cover under half, and the rest lacks a known reason. Present in this sample are about 44,000 clones, roughly 93% of which were seen just once. The top ten constitute over 2% of the sample. The material sequenced was PBMCs. The origin of the receptors is a woman under 30 in good health and CMV-seronegative.

The chain combines TRBV21-1 with TRBJ2-1; the table calls TRBD2, which could not be checked here. TRBV21-1 is recorded as a pseudogene. CDR3 length: 11 amino acids. The CDR3 DNA is TGTGCCAGCATGCCACTTGGTGAGCAGTTCTTC. This gives the protein CASMPLGEQFF.

This sequence joins TRBV6-5 and TRBJ1-1; no clear D gene. V lost 10 bases and J 0 bases, leaving 12 bases between the germline ends. This CDR3 comprises 13 residues. CDR1 is MNHEY, CDR2 SVGAGI, per germline. In DNA form, the CDR3 reads TGTGCCACCTACCAAGCCATGAACACTGAAGCTTTCTTT. It is translated as CATYQAMNTEAFF.

The rearrangement uses TRBV28 and TRBJ1-2; D is ambiguous. V lost 6 bases and J lost 4, with 15 bases in between. Germline CDR1 is MDHEN and CDR2 is SYDVKM. This CDR3 is 14 amino acids long. CDR3 DNA sequence: TGTGCCAGCAGCCCCCCCGACGGAGTCTATGGCTACACCTTC. Translation: CASSPPDGVYGYTF.

V gene TRBV7-2 combines with J gene TRBJ2-1; 8 bases match TRBD2. V gave up 0 bases and J gave up 6 bases; unmatched junction bases: 16. The CDR3 length is 19 residues. CDR1 and CDR2 (germline): SGHTA, FQGNSA. CDR3 amino acids: CASSLASGGRGPLSNEQFF. Here the CDR3 DNA reads TGTGCCAGCAGCTTAGCCTCGGGAGGGAGGGGACCCCTAAGCAATGAGCAGTTCTTC.

A single count supports this clone. This sequence joins TRBV11-2 and TRBJ2-7, with a weak D call TRBD2 (5 bases). The CDR3 is made up of 14 amino acids. V was trimmed by 1 base and J by 2 bases, leaving 9 bases between them. The germline V gene has CDR1 SGHAT and CDR2 FQNNGV. The CDR3 reads CASSLGLATYEQYF. The CDR3 nucleotides are TGTGCCAGCAGCTTAGGGCTAGCCACCTACGAGCAGTACTTC. Combining the CDR3 with reference TRBV11-2 and TRBJ2-7 gives the whole variable domain EAGVAQSPRYKIIEKRQSVAFWCNPISGHATLYWYQQILGQGPKLLIQFQNNGVVDDSQLPKDRFSAERLKGVDSTLKIQPAKLEDSAVYLCASSLGLATYEQYFGPGTRLTVT.

The genes are TRBV5-1 and TRBJ2-5, with 8 bases aligning to TRBD2. Per germline, CDR1 SGHRS and CDR2 YFSETQ. The CDR3 covers 14 residues. Germline trimming cut 0 bases from V and 3 bases from J; bases unmatched to any gene: 1. The CDR3 bases are TGCGCCAGCAGCTTGGGACTAGCGAAAGAGACCCAGTACTTC. Translated, it gives CASSLGLAKETQYF. The full variable domain, in which reference TRBV5-1 and TRBJ2-5 provide the parts outside the CDR3, is KAGVTQTPRYLIKTRGQQVTLSCSPISGHRSVSWYQQTPGQGLQFLFEYFSETQRNKGNFPGRFSGRQFSNSRSEMNVSTLELGDSALYLCASSLGLAKETQYFGPGTRLLVL.

J is TRBJ2-7 and V is TRBV10-3; maybe TRBD2 (7 bases). Per the germline V gene, CDR1 is ENHRY and CDR2 is SYGVKD. Trimming took off 10 bases at V and 5 bases at J, with 15 bases between the two ends. This CDR3 comprises 12 residues. Here the CDR3 reads CATEGGGNEQYF. The CDR3 DNA sequence: TGTGCCACGGAGGGCGGGGGCAACGAGCAGTACTTC.

The rearrangement links TRBV6-1 to TRBJ1-5, with D maybe TRBD1 (6 bases). The germline V gene encodes CDR1 MNHNS and CDR2 SASEGT. Trimming shortened V by 0 bases and J by 11 bases, and 14 bases separated the two germline ends. The CDR3 contains 14 residues. The CDR3 reads CASSEAGQGVAQHF. The CDR3 bases are TGTGCCAGCAGTGAAGCGGGACAAGGGGTGGCCCAGCATTTT.

The chain uses TRBV4-1 and TRBJ2-7; 7 bases line up with TRBD2. The trim removed 4 bases at V and 4 bases at J, leaving 13 bases unmatched. From germline, CDR1 is MGHRA and CDR2 YSYEKL. The CDR3 covers 16 residues. This CDR3 reads CASSPDLLREGYEQYF. The CDR3 DNA is TGCGCCAGCAGCCCCGACCTCTTGAGGGAGGGTTACGAGCAGTACTTC.

The chain employs TRBV21-1 and TRBJ2-1; the D call in the table, TRBD2, was not verified against the DNA. TRBV21-1 is described as a pseudogene. The CDR3 runs 12 residues. The CDR3 is CASSMRGREQFF. In DNA, the CDR3 is TGTGCCAGCAGCATGCGGGGACGCGAGCAGTTCTTC.

V usage is TRBV28 and J usage is TRBJ1-2, with 8 bases matching TRBD1. V shed 4 bases and J 5 bases; nucleotides not matched to a gene: 3. Germline-derived CDR1 and CDR2 are MDHEN and SYDVKM. This CDR3 region has 13 residues. CDR3: CASSSGQDYGYTF. As DNA, the CDR3 is TGTGCCAGCAGTTCGGGACAGGATTATGGCTACACCTTC.

In this sample, this clone turned up a few times. The V and J genes are TRBV2 and TRBJ2-5; no clear D gene. V gave up 5 bases and J gave up 4 bases, with 5 bases separating them. The CDR3 has 11 amino acids. The germline gives CDR1 SNHLY, CDR2 FYNNEI. DNA of the CDR3: TGTGCCAGCAGTTTCCTAGAGACCCAGTACTTC. Protein sequence: CASSFLETQYF.

V and J are TRBV2 and TRBJ1-4; D is unresolved. Looked up from germline, CDR1 is SNHLY and CDR2 is FYNNEI. This CDR3 has 12 residues. The ends were cut back, 9 bases at V and 4 bases at J, with 9 bases in the middle. The CDR3, as DNA: TGTGCCAGGGCTGCGGATAATGAAAAACTGTTTTTT. Amino acid sequence: CARAADNEKLFF. Complete variable domain (other parts from reference TRBV2 and TRBJ1-4): EPEVTQTPSHQVTQMGQEVILRCVPISNHLYFYWYRQILGQKVEFLVSFYNNEISEKSEIFDDQFSVERPDGSNFTLKIRSTKLEDSAMYFCARAADNEKLFFGSGTQLSVL.

In this sample, this clone turned up once. This rearrangement joins TRBV18 to TRBJ2-7; 9 nucleotides line up with TRBD1. Germline V gene lookup returns CDR1 KGHSH and CDR2 LQKENI. V was pared by 3 bases and J by 3 bases, with 9 bases of the junction left unmatched. There are 16 residues in the CDR3. CDR3 region: CASSPSSTGGFYEQYF. The CDR3 nucleotides read TGTGCCAGCTCACCGTCATCTACAGGGGGCTTCTACGAGCAGTACTTC.

For the CDR3, the DNA is TGTGCCAGCAGTCTCGTAGGGGACAGGGCAGATACGCAGTATTTT. It specifies CASSLVGDRADTQYF. The chain links TRBV28 to TRBJ2-3; 9 bases are shared with TRBD1. V shed 5 bases and J 4 bases; nucleotides not matched to a gene: 7. Germline V gives CDR1 MDHEN, CDR2 SYDVKM. The CDR3 covers 15 residues.

V gene TRBV28 combines with J gene TRBJ1-5; the D is unclear. This CDR3 has 13 amino acids. The germline CDR1 and CDR2 sequences are MDHEN and SYDVKM. Trimming removed 6 bases at V and 5 bases at J, with 11 bases between. CDR3 in DNA: TGTGCCAGCAGCCAAGAGGGCTATCAGCCCCAGCATTTT. Amino acid sequence: CASSQEGYQPQHF.

The chain uses TRBV14 and TRBJ1-1; 7 bases map to TRBD1. The CDR3 runs 13 residues. Germline trimming cut 1 base from V and 11 bases from J; bases unmatched to any gene: 7. Looked up from germline, CDR1 is SGHDN and CDR2 is FVKESK. CDR3 region: CASSQAQGVSAFF. The CDR3 nucleotides read TGTGCCAGCAGCCAAGCGCAGGGGGTGTCGGCTTTCTTT.

V is TRBV7-2 and J is TRBJ1-1, with TRBD1 matching over 8 bases. CDR1 SGHTA and CDR2 FQGNSA come from the germline V gene. The trim removed 2 bases at V and 6 bases at J, leaving 11 bases unmatched. The CDR3 covers 16 residues. The CDR3 protein is CASSLSGGGSRSEAFF. The CDR3, as DNA: TGTGCCAGCAGCTTATCAGGGGGCGGGTCGAGGTCTGAAGCTTTCTTT.

The chain has TRBV29-1 and TRBJ2-5; TRBD2 might be the D (7 bases). V lost 7 bases, J lost 1 base, and 19 bases lay in between. The CDR3 is made up of 15 amino acids. The germline V gene encodes CDR1 SQVTM and CDR2 ANQGSEA. The CDR3 nucleotides are TGCAGCGCCACATGGGGGGGGGCCCCCCAAGAGACCCAGTACTTC. Its translation is CSATWGGAPQETQYF.

V usage is TRBV7-9 and J usage is TRBJ2-2; D is ambiguous. The germline gives CDR1 SEHNR, CDR2 FQNEAQ (reference sequence). There are 15 residues in the CDR3. With 6 bases removed from V and 4 bases from J, the gap between germline ends came to 15 bases. CDR3 amino acids: CASRPETSPTGELFF. CDR3 sequence (DNA): TGTGCCAGCAGACCAGAAACATCTCCCACCGGGGAGCTGTTTTTT.

The rearrangement joins TRBV10-3 to TRBJ2-1, with 13 bases lining up with TRBD2. Germline CDR1 is ENHRY and CDR2 is SYGVKD. The CDR3 is 14 amino acids. J gave up 5 bases and V 11 bases, and 6 bases lay outside the gene matches. CDR3 in DNA: TGTGCCTCGCGGACTAGCGGGAGTAACAATGAGCAGTTCTTC. Amino acids: CASRTSGSNNEQFF.

In this sample, this clone turned up a few times. V usage is TRBV20-1 and J usage is TRBJ1-1, with D unclear. Germline V gene lookup returns CDR1 DFQATT and CDR2 SNEGSKA (reference sequence). The ends were cut back, 1 base at V and 9 bases at J, with 9 bases in the middle. The CDR3 has 11 amino acids. In DNA, the CDR3 is TGCAGTGCTAGAGTGGTAGCCCAAGCTTTCTTT. Its protein is CSARVVAQAFF.

V gene TRBV2 combines with J gene TRBJ2-5; the D is unclear. Trimming removed 10 bases from V and 4 bases from J, with 7 bases in between. Germline V gives CDR1 SNHLY, CDR2 FYNNEI. The CDR3 contains 10 residues. CDR3: CATSGETQYF. The CDR3 nucleotides are TGTGCCACCTCCGGAGAGACCCAGTACTTC.

The chain is built from TRBV7-3 and TRBJ2-2; 9 bases match TRBD1. Germline V lookup: CDR1 SGHTA, CDR2 FQGTGA. With V trimmed by 6 bases and J by 4 bases, 6 bases remained unmatched. The CDR3 extends over 15 amino acids. The CDR3 DNA reads TGTGCCAGCAGGGAACAGGGGGCGGGCACCGGGGAGCTGTTTTTT. Translating gives CASREQGAGTGELFF.

The chain joins TRBV25-1 to TRBJ2-7; 9 bases are a match to TRBD2. V shed 6 bases, J shed 7 bases, and the junction held 10 bases outside the gene matches. CDR1 is MGHDK, CDR2 SYGVNS, per germline. The CDR3 consists of 14 residues. CDR3 DNA sequence: TGTGCCAGCAGGACGTCCAGCGGGGGGAATGAGCAGTACTTC. Its translation is CASRTSSGGNEQYF.

This chain links TRBV27 with TRBJ2-5; 11 bases are shared with TRBD1. CDR3 length: 16 amino acids. Germline CDR1 and CDR2: MNHEY and SMNVEV (reference sequence). The J segment lost 5 bases and the V segment lost 4 bases, leaving 9 bases of the junction unmatched. CDR3 residues: CASSYKDRGHLETQYF. As DNA, the CDR3 is TGTGCCAGCAGTTACAAGGACAGGGGGCACCTGGAGACCCAGTACTTC.

V is TRBV5-5 and J is TRBJ2-5; TRBD2 is a possible D gene (6 bases). CDR3 length equals 17 residues. CDR1 is SGHKS, CDR2 YYEKEE, per germline (reference sequence). Trimming took off 1 base at V and 2 bases at J, with 18 bases between the two ends. The CDR3, as DNA: TGTGCCAGCAGCTTGAGCGGGTCGCCAATTTCGCAAGAGACCCAGTACTTC. Encoded protein: CASSLSGSPISQETQYF.

The rearrangement uses TRBV6-1 and TRBJ2-7; D is unresolved. Looked up from germline, CDR1 is MNHNS and CDR2 is SASEGT. Between the trimmed V and J ends, which lost 7 bases and 3 bases, there was a span of 7 bases. The CDR3 totals 11 residues. This chain's CDR3 is CASNRYYEQYF. The CDR3 DNA sequence: TGTGCCAGCAACAGATACTACGAGCAGTACTTC.

Only one count was recorded for this clone. The chain links TRBV19 to TRBJ1-4, with D hard to call. CDR3 length: 13 residues. V dropped 6 bases and J dropped 7 bases, with 12 bases sitting between them. Germline CDR1 is LNHDA and CDR2 is SQIVND (reference sequence). The CDR3 bases are TGTGCCAGTAGGCAAGGCGGAGGTGAAAAACTGTTTTTT. It is translated as CASRQGGGEKLFF.

The V gene is TRBV19, the J gene TRBJ2-5, with a possible D match to TRBD2 (5 bases). CDR3 size: 15 residues. Germline lookup yields CDR1 LNHDA and CDR2 SQIVND (reference sequence). With 3 bases removed from V and 5 bases from J, the gap between germline ends came to 16 bases. The CDR3 region is CASSIGVGVGETQYF. In nucleotides, the CDR3 is TGTGCCAGTAGTATTGGGGTGGGAGTAGGGGAGACCCAGTACTTC.

This chain links TRBV9 with TRBJ1-1, with D unclear. Germline CDR1 is SGDLS and CDR2 is YYNGEE. V lost 0 bases to trimming and J lost 0 bases, with 9 bases between them. This CDR3 region has 15 residues. The CDR3 DNA follows: TGTGCCAGCAGCGTAGGGGCAGCTATGAACACTGAAGCTTTCTTT. This codes for CASSVGAAMNTEAFF.